The clone carrying this TCR beta chain was seen a handful of times. Other DNA sequences in the sample encode the same CDR3. Produced via immunoSEQ multiplex PCR; TCRdb's table is partial and in-frame only. The sample carries about 140,000 clones, roughly 89% recorded once. Germline trimming cut 3 bases from V and 3 bases from J; bases unmatched to any gene: 1. The CDR3 sequence is 13 residues long. Germline V lookup: CDR1 KGHSH, CDR2 LQKENI. This specimen comes from a study of blood T cell repertoires in COVID-19. This sequence joins TRBV18 and TRBJ1-2, with 7 bases lining up with TRBD1. The TCR sequence derives from a human donor in a cohort sampled during active COVID-19. Sequences were obtained from peripheral blood. CDR3 region: CASSPGQDYGYTF. The CDR3 nucleotides are TGTGCCAGCTCACCCGGACAGGACTATGGCTACACCTTC.